The sample holds a few counts of the clone carrying this T cell receptor beta chain. The target antigen is unknown. Using immunoSEQ multiplex PCR, the repertoire was profiled, and TCRdb retains in-frame clones only, with some absent. This repertoire shows approximately 83,000 clones, roughly 80% found once; its top ten account for 3.5% to 6%. These data are taken from a study of OX40 agonist ivuxolimab in advanced cancers. Looking at the study overall: Patients were dosed intravenously with ivuxolimab at 0.01 to 10 mg/kg every 2 weeks. Study results and caveats: No antigen was identified for the clonally expanded peripheral T cells.

This CDR3 has 16 amino acids. After removal of 4 bases from V and 4 bases from J, the junction contained 10 bases not matched to a gene. Germline V gives CDR1 SGHVS, CDR2 FNYEAQ. This TCR came from an adult with an advanced solid tumor such as melanoma, head and neck, liver or kidney cancer. The chain uses TRBV7-6 and TRBJ2-1; 7 bases are shared with TRBD2. Here the sequenced sample was CD4+ or CD8+ T cells sorted from blood, taken in a trial of the OX40 agonist ivuxolimab. CDR3 bases: TGTGCCAGCAGCTCGGGGGGTAGCGAAGGTTACAATGAGCAGTTCTTC. Amino acid sequence: CASSSGGSEGYNEQFF.